This TCR beta chain stems from a study of T-cell reconstitution after alpha-beta-depleted transplantation in children. This clonotype was seen repeatedly, ten times or more. Preparation of the TCRbeta library involved a method that used unique molecular identifiers. One entry per CDR3 protein, called by TCRdb with MiXCR from the PCR reads. Of 190,000 or so distinct CDR3 sequences in the sample, about 6.4% were seen once. The sequence came from a human donor who donated a stem cell graft to a child with Wiskott-Aldrich syndrome. The sample was PBMCs from the stem cell graft donor, taken from the stem cell graft.

The CDR3: CASGRAGDQYQETQYF. The CDR3 DNA sequence: TGCGCCAGCGGGCGAGCGGGGGACCAATACCAAGAGACCCAGTACTTC. This chain joins TRBV5-1 and TRBJ2-5, with TRBD2 matching 8 bases. Losses at the gene ends were 7 bases for V and 0 bases for J; bases not matched to a gene: 11. The V gene's germline CDR1 is SGHRS and CDR2 YFSETQ. The CDR3 sequence is 16 residues long.